The rows below give T cell receptor beta chains drawn from one sample of a study of blood T cells in healthy people across ages. TCRdb used MiXCR to reprocess the 5' RACE reads, holding one entry per CDR3 protein. The sample lists 550,000 to 650,000 distinct CDR3 sequences; over 25% were seen once. The same data also went into a second study, on T cells of mothers and their children.

Sequenced: blood. The origin of the receptors is a boy aged 2 to 10 in good health. The CDR3 runs from the conserved cysteine through the conserved F or W.

CDR3aa: CASSRTGLGEKLFF
j_gene: TRBJ1-4
v_gene: TRBV5-1

CDR3aa: CAVTARVEAFF
j_gene: TRBJ1-1
v_gene: TRBV7-9

CDR3aa: CASSLLGLDTGELFF
j_gene: TRBJ2-2
v_gene: TRBV14

CDR3aa: CASSPGTSGEQYF
j_gene: TRBJ2-7
v_gene: TRBV7-2

CDR3aa: CASSFTGSDTEAFF
j_gene: TRBJ1-1
v_gene: TRBV7-9

CDR3aa: CASSLRGTRSSYNEQFF
j_gene: TRBJ2-1
v_gene: TRBV7-9

CDR3aa: CASSQTLGRDEQYF
j_gene: TRBJ2-7
v_gene: TRBV4-2

CDR3aa: CASSLPTGWQETQYF
j_gene: TRBJ2-5
v_gene: TRBV7-9

CDR3aa: CASSLGGGAGSYNEQFF
j_gene: TRBJ2-1
v_gene: TRBV12-3/TRBV12-4

CDR3aa: CASSLEQGEGATNYGYTF
j_gene: TRBJ1-2
v_gene: TRBV5-1

CDR3aa: CASSVRGGGVRAGELFF
j_gene: TRBJ2-2
v_gene: TRBV9

CDR3aa: CASSLEVAIANYGYTF
j_gene: TRBJ1-2
v_gene: TRBV5-1

CDR3aa: CASRDLGGSYEQYF
j_gene: TRBJ2-7
v_gene: TRBV6-2/TRBV6-3

CDR3aa: CASSLAPISGNTIYF
j_gene: TRBJ1-3
v_gene: TRBV5-1

CDR3aa: CAGRTGNCEQYF
j_gene: TRBJ2-7
v_gene: TRBV6-2/TRBV6-3

CDR3aa: CSTSGGGGAQETQYF
j_gene: TRBJ2-5
v_gene: TRBV20-1

CDR3aa: CASGAYKEKLFF
j_gene: TRBJ1-4
v_gene: TRBV12-5

CDR3aa: CASTSWGSSYEQYF
j_gene: NA
v_gene: TRBV7-2

CDR3aa: CASSLGQPNSPLHF
j_gene: TRBJ1-6
v_gene: TRBV27

CDR3aa: CASSLGIAASETQYF
j_gene: TRBJ2-5
v_gene: TRBV5-1

CDR3aa: CASSWTGENSPLHF
j_gene: TRBJ1-6
v_gene: TRBV6-5

CDR3aa: CASGNRAPNYGYTF
j_gene: TRBJ1-2
v_gene: TRBV9

CDR3aa: CASSLSGRPTGELFF
j_gene: TRBJ2-2
v_gene: TRBV11-2

CDR3aa: CSVLEQETQYF
j_gene: TRBJ2-5
v_gene: TRBV29-1

CDR3aa: CASSLGTSERNNEQFF
j_gene: TRBJ2-1
v_gene: TRBV7-2

CDR3aa: CASRLGSGTGGSDQPQHF
j_gene: TRBJ1-5
v_gene: TRBV12-2

CDR3aa: CASSQEGTGNTIYF
j_gene: TRBJ1-3
v_gene: TRBV4-2

CDR3aa: CASSLGQDGGYTF
j_gene: TRBJ1-2
v_gene: TRBV5-1

CDR3aa: CSVVPGRLNTEAFF
j_gene: TRBJ1-1
v_gene: TRBV29-1

CDR3aa: CASSFHPGQGDEAFF
j_gene: TRBJ1-1
v_gene: TRBV18

CDR3aa: CASSVEQGAHMTYEQYF
j_gene: TRBJ2-7
v_gene: TRBV5-1

CDR3aa: CASSLESRGSWGYTF
j_gene: TRBJ1-2
v_gene: TRBV11-2

CDR3aa: CASSPDMNAEAFF
j_gene: TRBJ1-1
v_gene: TRBV18

CDR3aa: CASSWTSGGADTQYF
j_gene: TRBJ2-3
v_gene: TRBV7-2

CDR3aa: CASRRSGVGFNEKLFF
j_gene: TRBJ1-4
v_gene: TRBV6-1

CDR3aa: CASSEGGIPQETQYF
j_gene: TRBJ2-5
v_gene: TRBV2

CDR3aa: CASSQGEGSTEAFF
j_gene: TRBJ1-1
v_gene: TRBV3-1

CDR3aa: CASSLNRAYEQYF
j_gene: TRBJ2-7
v_gene: TRBV7-3

CDR3aa: CASSSGSNTQYF
j_gene: TRBJ2-3
v_gene: TRBV10-1

CDR3aa: CSGKGTSGSDNEQYF
j_gene: TRBJ2-7
v_gene: TRBV29-1

CDR3aa: CASSQGALTTSGREETQYF
j_gene: TRBJ2-5
v_gene: TRBV4-3

CDR3aa: CSARDLITQETQYF
j_gene: TRBJ2-5
v_gene: TRBV20-1

CDR3aa: CSARDEGGDTANYGYTF
j_gene: TRBJ1-2
v_gene: TRBV20-1

CDR3aa: CASSYSAGAGRETQYF
j_gene: TRBJ2-5
v_gene: TRBV6-6